The source of this T cell receptor (beta chain) is a study of human versus mouse CDR3 diversity and MHC coevolution. Profiled with immunoSEQ multiplex PCR; TCRdb holds only in-frame clones, not every one. This sample carries about 77,000 clones, 85% to 95% of them seen once, and the ten largest clones take 0.15%. V lost 4 bases and J 9 bases, leaving 16 bases between the germline ends. CDR3 length: 14 amino acids. Germline values: CDR1 MNHNS, CDR2 SASEGT. Sequencing was done on a sample of naive CD4+ T cells from blood. This sample's subset: CD45RO-negative CD62L-positive naive CD4 T cells. The origin of this receptor is a person aged 30 to 69 in good health. The chain combines TRBV6-1 with TRBJ2-1; D is perhaps TRBD1 (6 bases). DNA of the CDR3: TGTGCCAGCAGTGGGGACATGGGGAGAGGTGAGCAGTTCTTC. It codes for CASSGDMGRGEQFF.